Each of the 8 T cell receptor beta chains below was sequenced from the same sample in a study of naive and memory T cell subsets. Study conclusions and caveats: Possibly reflecting memory cells re-expressing CD45RA, a few larger clonotypes occurred in naive repertoires, especially CD8.

An equimolar mix of two oligonucleotides served as the beta constant-region primer for TRBC1 and TRBC2. The ligated cDNA underwent four PCR rounds using SP2 and nested alpha and beta constant-region primers. Each CDR3 protein is one row after TCRdb ran MiXCR on the UMI-ligation and nested PCR reads. The table has about 99,000 distinct CDR3 sequences, approximately 15% seen once. No antigen has been assigned to these receptors. The sequencing input was naive CD8+ T cells from blood. These TCRs come from a human donor in good health.

This clonotype came up many times. V usage is TRBV6-2 or TRBV6-3 and J usage is TRBJ2-1; no firm D call. Trimming shortened V by 2 bases and J by 8 bases, and 7 bases separated the two germline ends. CDR3 length equals 12 residues. Germline loops: CDR1 MNHEY, CDR2 SVGEGT. The CDR3 here is CASSYVAYEQFF. The CDR3 nucleotides are TGTGCCAGCAGTTACGTAGCCTATGAGCAGTTCTTC.

The V and J genes are TRBV20-1 and TRBJ2-1, with TRBD2 matching 9 bases. The germline CDR1 and CDR2 sequences are DFQATT and SNEGSKA (reference sequence). V gave up 4 bases and J gave up 2 bases; unmatched junction bases: 9. The CDR3 spans 16 residues. CDR3 sequence (DNA): TGCAGTGCTAATTCGGGACTAGCTTCGACCTACAATGAGCAGTTCTTC. Amino acid sequence: CSANSGLASTYNEQFF.

This clonotype was detected only a few times. This chain connects TRBV28 to TRBJ2-7; D not resolved. Germline V CDR1 and CDR2: MDHEN, SYDVKM. The CDR3 contains 12 residues. V was cut by 6 bases and J by 3 bases, with 9 bases left in between. The CDR3 DNA reads TGTGCCAGCAGCGAGGACCGCTACGAGCAGTACTTC. Translating gives CASSEDRYEQYF.

V usage is TRBV29-1 and J usage is TRBJ2-7; no clear D. The CDR3 is 14 amino acids. V gave up 5 bases and J gave up 0 bases, with 14 bases separating them. Germline V gene sequence: CDR1 SQVTM, CDR2 ANQGSEA. The CDR3 loop is CSVSGGDSSYEQYF. The CDR3 DNA is TGCAGCGTTTCCGGCGGAGATAGCTCCTACGAGCAGTACTTC.

This clonotype was detected only a few times. CDR3 loop: CASSLGGVAQPQHF. In nucleotides, the CDR3 is TGTGCCAGCAGCTTAGGGGGGGTGGCTCAGCCCCAGCATTTT. V gene TRBV7-9 combines with J gene TRBJ1-5, with D tentatively TRBD1 (5 bases). Deletions cut 1 base from V and 6 bases from J, with 10 bases between. The CDR3 covers 14 residues. The germline gives CDR1 SEHNR, CDR2 FQNEAQ (reference sequence).

This clonotype was seen a handful of times. The V call is TRBV9, the J call TRBJ2-2; the D call may be TRBD1 or TRBD2 (5 bases each). Germline-derived CDR1 and CDR2 are SGDLS and YYNGEE. V was trimmed by 5 bases and J by 6 bases, leaving 11 bases between them. CDR3 length: 13 amino acids. CDR3 region: CASSGGSAGELFF. The CDR3 coding sequence is TGTGCCAGCAGTGGGGGAAGTGCCGGGGAGCTGTTTTTT.

The CDR3 region has the DNA TGTGCCAGCAGCCCCGAAAGCGGGGGGGACCAAGAGACCCAGTACTTC. Protein: CASSPESGGDQETQYF. V is TRBV9 and J is TRBJ2-5; 10 positions match TRBD2. The V gene end was trimmed by 4 bases and the J gene end by 0 bases; junction bases not matched to a gene: 6. There are 16 residues in the CDR3. Per the germline V gene, CDR1 is SGDLS and CDR2 is YYNGEE. The full variable domain, in which reference TRBV9 and TRBJ2-5 provide the parts outside the CDR3, is DSGVTQTPKHLITATGQRVTLRCSPRSGDLSVYWYQQSLDQGLQFLIQYYNGEERAKGNILERFSAQQFPDLHSELNLSSLELGDSALYFCASSPESGGDQETQYFGPGTRLLVL.

This clonotype turned up a few times. This chain connects TRBV28 to TRBJ2-1, with 8 bases identical to TRBD2. The CDR3 consists of 16 residues. The J segment lost 9 bases and the V segment lost 6 bases, leaving 16 bases of the junction unmatched. Germline-derived CDR1 and CDR2 are MDHEN and SYDVKM. As DNA, the CDR3 is TGTGCCAGCAGCCCCCTCTCCCTAGCGGGTCAGAGTGAGCAGTTCTTC. Protein sequence: CASSPLSLAGQSEQFF. The full variable domain, in which reference TRBV28 and TRBJ2-1 provide the parts outside the CDR3, is DVKVTQSSRYLVKRTGEKVFLECVQDMDHENMFWYRQDPGLGLRLIYFSYDVKMKEKGDIPEGYSVSREKKERFSLILESASTNQTSMYLCASSPLSLAGQSEQFFGPGTRLTVL.